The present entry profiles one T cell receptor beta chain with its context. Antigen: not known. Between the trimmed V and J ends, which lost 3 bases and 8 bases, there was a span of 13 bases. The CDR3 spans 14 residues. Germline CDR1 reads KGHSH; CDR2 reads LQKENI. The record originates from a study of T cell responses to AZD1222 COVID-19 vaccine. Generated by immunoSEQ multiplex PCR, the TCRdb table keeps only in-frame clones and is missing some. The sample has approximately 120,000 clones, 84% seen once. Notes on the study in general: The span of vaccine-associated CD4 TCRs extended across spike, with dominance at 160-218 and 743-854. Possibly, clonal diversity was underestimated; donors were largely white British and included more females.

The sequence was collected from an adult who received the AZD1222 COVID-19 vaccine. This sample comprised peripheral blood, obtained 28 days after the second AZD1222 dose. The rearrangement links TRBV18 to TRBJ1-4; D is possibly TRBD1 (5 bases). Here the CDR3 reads CASSPGAPLEKLFF. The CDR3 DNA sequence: TGTGCCAGCTCACCTGGGGCGCCTTTAGAAAAACTGTTTTTT.